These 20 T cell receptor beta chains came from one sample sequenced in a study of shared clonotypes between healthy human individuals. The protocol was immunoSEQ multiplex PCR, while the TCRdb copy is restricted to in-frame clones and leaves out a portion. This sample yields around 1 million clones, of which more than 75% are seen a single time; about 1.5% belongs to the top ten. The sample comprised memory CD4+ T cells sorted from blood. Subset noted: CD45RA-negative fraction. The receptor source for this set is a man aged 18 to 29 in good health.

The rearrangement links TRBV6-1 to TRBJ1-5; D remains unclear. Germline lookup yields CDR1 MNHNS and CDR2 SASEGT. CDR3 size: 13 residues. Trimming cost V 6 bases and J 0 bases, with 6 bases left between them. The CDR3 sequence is CASRGLSNQPQHF. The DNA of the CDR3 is TGTGCCAGCAGAGGGCTTAGCAATCAGCCCCAGCATTTT.

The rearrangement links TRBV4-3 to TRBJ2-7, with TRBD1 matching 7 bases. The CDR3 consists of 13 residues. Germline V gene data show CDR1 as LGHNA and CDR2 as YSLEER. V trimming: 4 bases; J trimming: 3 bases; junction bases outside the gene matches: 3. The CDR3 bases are TGCGCCAGCAGCCTGGGACAGCACTACGAGCAGTACTTC. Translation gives CASSLGQHYEQYF.

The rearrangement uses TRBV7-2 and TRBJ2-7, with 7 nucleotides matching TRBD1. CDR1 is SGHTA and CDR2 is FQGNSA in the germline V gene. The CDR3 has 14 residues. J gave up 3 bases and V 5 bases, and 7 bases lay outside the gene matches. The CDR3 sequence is CASSLDRVGYEQYF. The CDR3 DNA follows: TGTGCCAGCAGCCTAGACAGGGTCGGCTACGAGCAGTACTTC.

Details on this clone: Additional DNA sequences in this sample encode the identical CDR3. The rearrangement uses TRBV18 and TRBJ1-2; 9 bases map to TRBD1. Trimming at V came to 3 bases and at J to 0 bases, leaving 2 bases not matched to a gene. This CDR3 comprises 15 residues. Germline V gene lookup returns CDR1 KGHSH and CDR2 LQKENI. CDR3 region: CASSPGQGSNYGYTF. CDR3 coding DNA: TGTGCCAGCTCACCGGGACAGGGATCTAACTATGGCTACACCTTC. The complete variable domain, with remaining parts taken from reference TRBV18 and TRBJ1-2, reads NAGVMQNPRHLVRRRGQEARLRCSPMKGHSHVYWYRQLPEEGLKFMVYLQKENIIDESGMPKERFSAEFPKEGPSILRIQQVVRGDSAAYFCASSPGQGSNYGYTFGSGTRLTVV.

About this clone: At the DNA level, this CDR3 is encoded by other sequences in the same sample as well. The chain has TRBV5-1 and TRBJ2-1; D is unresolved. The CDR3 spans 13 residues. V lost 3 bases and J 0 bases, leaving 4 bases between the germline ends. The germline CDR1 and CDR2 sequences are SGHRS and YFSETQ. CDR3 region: CASSSDSYNEQFF. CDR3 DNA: TGCGCCAGCAGCTCGGACTCCTACAATGAGCAGTTCTTC.

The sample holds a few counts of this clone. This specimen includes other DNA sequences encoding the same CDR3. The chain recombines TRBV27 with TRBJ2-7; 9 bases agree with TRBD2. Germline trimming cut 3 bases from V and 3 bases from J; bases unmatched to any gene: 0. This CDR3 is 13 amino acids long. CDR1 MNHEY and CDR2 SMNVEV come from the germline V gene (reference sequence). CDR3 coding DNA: TGTGCCAGCAGTTTGCGGGAGGGCTACGAGCAGTACTTC. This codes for CASSLREGYEQYF.

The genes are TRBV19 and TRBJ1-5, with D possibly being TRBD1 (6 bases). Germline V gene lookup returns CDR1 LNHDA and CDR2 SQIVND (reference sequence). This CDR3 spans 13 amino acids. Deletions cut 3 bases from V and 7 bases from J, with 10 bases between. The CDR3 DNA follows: TGTGCCAGTAGTATGATAGGGGGACAGCCCCAGCATTTT. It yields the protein CASSMIGGQPQHF.

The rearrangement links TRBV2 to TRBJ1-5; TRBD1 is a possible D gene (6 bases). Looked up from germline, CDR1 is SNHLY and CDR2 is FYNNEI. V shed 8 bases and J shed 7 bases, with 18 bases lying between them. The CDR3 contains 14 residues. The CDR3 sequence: CASRDKIGNQPQHF. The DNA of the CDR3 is TGTGCCAGCCGGGACAAGATCGGAAACCAGCCCCAGCATTTT.

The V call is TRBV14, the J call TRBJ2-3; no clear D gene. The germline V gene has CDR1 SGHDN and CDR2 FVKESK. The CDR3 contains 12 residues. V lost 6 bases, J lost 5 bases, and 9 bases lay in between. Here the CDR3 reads CASSWGRDTQYF. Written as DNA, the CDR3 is TGTGCCAGCAGTTGGGGTAGAGATACGCAGTATTTT.

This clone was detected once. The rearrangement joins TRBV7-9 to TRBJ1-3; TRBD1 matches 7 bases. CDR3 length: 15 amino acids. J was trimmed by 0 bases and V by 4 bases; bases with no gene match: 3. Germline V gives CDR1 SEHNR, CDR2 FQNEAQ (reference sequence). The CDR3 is CASSYTGDSGNTIYF. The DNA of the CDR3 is TGTGCCAGCAGCTACACAGGGGACTCTGGAAACACCATATATTTT.

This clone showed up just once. The DNA of the CDR3 is TGTGCCAGCAGCTTAGAGTCCGGGCGGACAGATACGCAGTATTTT. Translating it yields CASSLESGRTDTQYF. The chain recombines TRBV7-2 with TRBJ2-3; D remains unclear. V gave up 1 base and J gave up 3 bases, with 11 bases separating them. This CDR3 region has 15 residues. Germline V lookup: CDR1 SGHTA, CDR2 FQGNSA. The full variable domain, its missing parts supplied by reference TRBV7-2 and TRBJ2-3, is GAGVSQSPSNKVTEKGKDVELRCDPISGHTALYWYRQSLGQGLEFLIYFQGNSAPDKSGLPSDRFSAERTGGSVSTLTIQRTQQEDSAVYLCASSLESGRTDTQYFGPGTRLTVL.

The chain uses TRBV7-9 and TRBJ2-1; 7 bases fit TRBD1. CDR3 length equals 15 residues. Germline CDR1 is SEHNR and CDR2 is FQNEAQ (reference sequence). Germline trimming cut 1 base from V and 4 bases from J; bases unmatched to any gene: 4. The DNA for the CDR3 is TGTGCCAGCAGCTTAGAGGGGGCCCTTTACAATGAGCAGTTCTTC. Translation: CASSLEGALYNEQFF.

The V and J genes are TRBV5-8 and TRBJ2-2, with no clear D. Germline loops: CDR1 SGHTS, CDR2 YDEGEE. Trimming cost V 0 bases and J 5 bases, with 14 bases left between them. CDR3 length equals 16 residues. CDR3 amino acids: CASSLVFQKKTGELFF. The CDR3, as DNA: TGTGCCAGCAGCTTGGTGTTCCAGAAAAAGACCGGGGAGCTGTTTTTT.

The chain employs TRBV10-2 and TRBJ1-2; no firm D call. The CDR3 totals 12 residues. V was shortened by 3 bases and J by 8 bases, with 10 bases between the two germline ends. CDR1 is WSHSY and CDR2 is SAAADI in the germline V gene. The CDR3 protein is CASSEGYKGYTF. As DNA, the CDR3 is TGCGCCAGCAGTGAAGGCTATAAGGGCTACACCTTC.

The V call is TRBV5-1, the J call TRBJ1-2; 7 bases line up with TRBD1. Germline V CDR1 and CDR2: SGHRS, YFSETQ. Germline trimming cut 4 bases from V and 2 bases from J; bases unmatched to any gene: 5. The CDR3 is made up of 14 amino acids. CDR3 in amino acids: CASSPQTGNYGYTF. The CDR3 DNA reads TGCGCCAGCAGCCCACAGACAGGGAACTATGGCTACACCTTC.

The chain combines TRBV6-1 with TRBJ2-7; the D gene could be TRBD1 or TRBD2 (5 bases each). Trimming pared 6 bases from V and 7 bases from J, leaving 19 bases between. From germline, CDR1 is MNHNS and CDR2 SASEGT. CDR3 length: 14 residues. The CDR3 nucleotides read TGTGCCAGCAGCCAAGGGGACCATCCGGGGGAGCAGTACTTC. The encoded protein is CASSQGDHPGEQYF.

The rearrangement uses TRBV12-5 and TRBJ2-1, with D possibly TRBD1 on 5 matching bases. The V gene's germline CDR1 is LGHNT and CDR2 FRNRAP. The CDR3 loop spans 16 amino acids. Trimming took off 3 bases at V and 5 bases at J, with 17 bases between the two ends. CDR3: CASGFHILTAHNEQFF. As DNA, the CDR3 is TGTGCTAGTGGTTTCCACATACTGACAGCCCACAATGAGCAGTTCTTC.

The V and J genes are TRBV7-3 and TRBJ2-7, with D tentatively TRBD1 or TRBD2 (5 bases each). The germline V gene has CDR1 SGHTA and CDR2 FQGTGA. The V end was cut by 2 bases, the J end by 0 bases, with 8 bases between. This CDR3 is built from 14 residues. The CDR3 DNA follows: TGTGCCAGCAGCTTAGGGGACCGCTCCTACGAGCAGTACTTC. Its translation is CASSLGDRSYEQYF.

The CDR3 DNA is TGTGCCAGCAGCAGAGACCGGGGGCGGGACACTGAAGCTTTCTTT. Encoded protein: CASSRDRGRDTEAFF. This chain links TRBV5-4 with TRBJ1-1, with D perhaps matching TRBD1 (6 bases). Trimming shortened V by 4 bases and J by 3 bases, and 16 bases separated the two germline ends. Looked up from germline, CDR1 is SGHNT and CDR2 is YYREEE (reference sequence). The CDR3 contains 15 residues.

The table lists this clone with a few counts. The DNA of the CDR3 is TGTGCCAGCAGTGGACAGGGTACGGGGGAGCTGTTTTTT. Translating gives CASSGQGTGELFF. This sequence joins TRBV11-1 and TRBJ2-2; TRBD1 matches 8 bases. The V gene end was trimmed by 6 bases and the J gene end by 8 bases; junction bases not matched to a gene: 5. This CDR3 region has 13 residues. Germline lookup yields CDR1 SGHAT and CDR2 FQDESV (reference sequence).